This TCR beta chain is from a study of T cell responses to AZD1222 COVID-19 vaccine. Whole-study findings and limits: Clonal diversity was possibly underestimated, and the donors were mostly white British, with more females. No day 14 peak samples; only post-peak repertoires were characterized.

The germline CDR1 and CDR2 sequences are SGHKS and YYEKEE (reference sequence). V gave up 2 bases and J gave up 6 bases, with 9 bases separating them. The CDR3 totals 14 residues. This clone was counted a single time. The antigen remains unidentified. Second-dose intervals of approximately 4 or approximately 12 weeks were pooled. Data came from immunoSEQ multiplex PCR; TCRdb stores just in-frame clones and leaves some out. Counted here are about 160,000 clones, around 94% occurring once; the ten biggest clones make up about 4.6%. The chain recombines TRBV5-5 with TRBJ1-6; D is ambiguous. Sequencing used peripheral blood, obtained 28 days after the second AZD1222 dose. The receptor was derived from an adult who received the AZD1222 COVID-19 vaccine. DNA of the CDR3: TGTGCCAGCAGCTTTCCCGGGAGTAATTCACCCCTCCACTTT. Its translation is CASSFPGSNSPLHF. Full variable domain (outside the CDR3, taken from reference TRBV5-5 and TRBJ1-6): DAGVTQSPTHLIKTRGQQVTLRCSPISGHKSVSWYQQVLGQGPQFIFQYYEKEERGRGNFPDRFSARQFPNYSSELNVNALLLGDSALYLCASSFPGSNSPLHFGNGTRLTVT.